This TCR beta chain stems from a study of CD8 T cells in ankylosing spondylitis. TCR beta libraries were made by quantitative 5'-RACE with molecular barcodes. TCRdb reprocessed the 5' RACE reads with MiXCR, giving one entry per CDR3 protein. Among about 130,000 distinct CDR3 sequences listed, approximately 10% were seen once. This receptor was obtained from a female donor with ankylosing spondylitis or in good health (not recorded which). Material: blood, either unsorted or a sorted T cell fraction (not recorded which).

In nucleotides, the CDR3 is TGTGCCAGCTCACCAGAGTCACGAGCCTACGAGCAGTACTTC. This sequence encodes CASSPESRAYEQYF. The chain couples TRBV18 to TRBJ2-7; D ambiguous. The V end was cut by 2 bases, the J end by 2 bases, with 10 bases between. The germline CDR1 and CDR2 sequences are KGHSH and LQKENI. CDR3 length: 14 amino acids.